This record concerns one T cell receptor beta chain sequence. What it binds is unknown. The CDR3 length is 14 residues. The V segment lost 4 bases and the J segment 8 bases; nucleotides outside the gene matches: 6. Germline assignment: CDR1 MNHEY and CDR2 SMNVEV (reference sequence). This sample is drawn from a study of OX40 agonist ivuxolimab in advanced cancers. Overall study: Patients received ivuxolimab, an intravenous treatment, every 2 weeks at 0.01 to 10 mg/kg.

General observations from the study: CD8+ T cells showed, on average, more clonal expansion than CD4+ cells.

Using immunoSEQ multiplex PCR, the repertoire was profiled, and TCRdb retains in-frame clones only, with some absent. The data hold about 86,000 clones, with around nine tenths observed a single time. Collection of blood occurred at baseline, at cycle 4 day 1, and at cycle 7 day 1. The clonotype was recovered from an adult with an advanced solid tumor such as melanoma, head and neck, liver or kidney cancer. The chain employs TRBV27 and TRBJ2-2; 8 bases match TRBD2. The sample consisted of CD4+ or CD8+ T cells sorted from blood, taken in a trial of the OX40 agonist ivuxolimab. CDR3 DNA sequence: TGTGCCAGCAGTTATCACGCGGGAGGAGGGGAGCTGTTTTTT. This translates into CASSYHAGGGELFF.